This record concerns one TCR beta chain sequence. Its antigen is unidentified. Reverse transcription of all isolated RNA meant that expressed TCRB transcripts were sequenced. Only in-frame clones appear in the TCRdb table, and some are missing; sequencing was by immunoSEQ multiplex PCR. In the table there are 40,000 to 45,000 clones, over 45% of which are singletons. The source of the sample is a study of beta chain features in type 1 diabetes. At the level of the study: The examined sorted cells totaled around 100 million across samples. Findings and limits, study-wide: TCRB CDR3s were moderately but significantly shorter in Type 1 diabetes patients in all four CD4+ subsets.

This clonotype was obtained from a woman between 18 and 30 years old in good health. Sequenced: central memory CD4+ T cells from blood.

The chain's CDR3 is CASSLEGRQQETQYF. CDR3 DNA: TGTGCCAGCAGCTTAGAAGGAAGACAACAAGAGACCCAGTACTTC. This sequence joins TRBV7-9 and TRBJ2-5; no definite D call. The germline V and J ends were trimmed by 1 base and 2 bases, with 11 bases remaining between them. This CDR3 has 15 amino acids. CDR1 and CDR2 (germline): SEHNR, FQNEAQ (reference sequence).